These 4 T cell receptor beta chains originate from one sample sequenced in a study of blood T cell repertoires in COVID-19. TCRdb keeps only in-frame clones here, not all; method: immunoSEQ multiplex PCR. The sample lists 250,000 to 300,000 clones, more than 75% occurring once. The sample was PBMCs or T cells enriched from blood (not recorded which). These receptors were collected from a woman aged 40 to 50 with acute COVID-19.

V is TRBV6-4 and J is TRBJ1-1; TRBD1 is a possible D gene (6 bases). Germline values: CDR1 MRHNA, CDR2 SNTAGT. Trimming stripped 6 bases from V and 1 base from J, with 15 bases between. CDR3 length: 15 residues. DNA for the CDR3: TGTGCCAGCAGCGTGGACAGCTCTGGGAACACTGAAGCTTTCTTT. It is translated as CASSVDSSGNTEAFF.

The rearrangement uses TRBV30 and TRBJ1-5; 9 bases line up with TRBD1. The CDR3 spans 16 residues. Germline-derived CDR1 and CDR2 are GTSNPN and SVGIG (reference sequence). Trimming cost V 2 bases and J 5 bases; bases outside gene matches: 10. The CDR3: CAWSTTWGQGDQPQHF. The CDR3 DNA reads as TGTGCCTGGAGTACCACCTGGGGACAGGGTGATCAGCCCCAGCATTTT.

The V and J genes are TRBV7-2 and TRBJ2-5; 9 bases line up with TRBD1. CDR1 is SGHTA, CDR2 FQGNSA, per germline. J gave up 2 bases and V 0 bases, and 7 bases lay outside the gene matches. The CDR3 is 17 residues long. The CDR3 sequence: CASSLAGTGKGQETQYF. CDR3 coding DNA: TGTGCCAGCAGCTTAGCAGGGACAGGGAAAGGGCAAGAGACCCAGTACTTC.

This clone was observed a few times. CDR3 region: CASSLSGEEYEQYF. The CDR3 region has the DNA TGTGCCAGCAGCTTAAGTGGGGAGGAGTACGAGCAGTACTTC. The chain couples TRBV13 to TRBJ2-7, with D tentatively TRBD2 (6 bases). The germline CDR1 and CDR2 sequences are PRHDT and FYEKMQ (reference sequence). V was pared by 2 bases and J by 4 bases, with 12 bases between. CDR3 length equals 14 residues.